The clone carrying this T cell receptor beta chain was found a few times. The entry originates in a study of blood T cell repertoires in COVID-19. Study-level information: From the United States, Italy and Spain came samples of acute and convalescent COVID-19. T cells, B-cell-depleted T cells, or PBMCs supplied cDNA or gDNA.

Germline V gives CDR1 LGHNT, CDR2 FRNRAP. The germline V and J ends were trimmed by 2 bases and 3 bases, with 17 bases remaining between them. CDR3 length equals 16 residues. Authors' data handling: Estimated nucleated cell counts came from reference gene primer amplification. The method was immunoSEQ multiplex PCR; TCRdb's version includes in-frame clones alone and lacks a portion of them. V, J and clone size reflect that table, while D and trimming were determined from the DNA. The table records fewer than 100,000 clones, around nine tenths of them present only once. Specimen: peripheral blood. This receptor was obtained from a human donor in a cohort sampled during active COVID-19. The chain carries TRBV12-5 and TRBJ2-7, with D tentatively TRBD2 (5 bases). The CDR3 sequence: CASGLPDAGRSYEQYF. In nucleotides, the CDR3 is TGTGCTAGTGGTTTGCCAGACGCGGGCAGAAGCTACGAGCAGTACTTC.